This T cell receptor (beta chain) was retrieved from a study of blood T cell repertoires in COVID-19. Overall study context: The samples span acute and convalescent COVID-19 from the United States, Italy and Spain. In each case, the material was cDNA or gDNA derived from T cells, B-cell-depleted T cells, or PBMCs.

Original handling: Estimated nucleated cell counts came from reference gene primer amplification. The method was immunoSEQ multiplex PCR; TCRdb's version includes in-frame clones alone and lacks a portion of them. V and J calls and clone size follow that table, whereas D and trimming were derived from the DNA. The data show around 170,000 clones, about nine tenths seen once. The V gene lost 1 base and the J gene lost 5 bases, with 11 bases spanning the gap. Germline V CDR1 and CDR2: LGHNA, YSLEER. This CDR3 is 14 amino acids long. This sequence joins TRBV4-3 and TRBJ2-5; tentative D call: TRBD2 (5 bases). The sequencing sample was made of peripheral blood. This clonotype was sampled from a man aged 60 to 69 with acute or convalescent COVID-19. CDR3 coding DNA: TGCGCCAGCAGCCAAGGCTCGGGGTTCGAGACCCAGTACTTC. It yields the protein CASSQGSGFETQYF.